This TCR beta chain was found in a study of T cells after yellow fever vaccination. This clonotype was counted a few times. As yet, its antigen is unknown. Whole-study results and caveats: Compared with primary, the secondary response was weaker and peaked at day 5, not 15. Detected again after the booster were most primary-vaccination clones, at 95% to 98% CD4 and 88% CD8. Repertoires sorted by FACS could include abundant clonotypes that are contaminants from the bulk population.

Germline lookup yields CDR1 SGHTA and CDR2 FQGNSA. J was trimmed by 12 bases and V by 5 bases; bases with no gene match: 10. This CDR3 comprises 13 residues. In making TCR cDNA, 5'RACE template switching added a universal primer site and UMIs to it. Via MiXCR, TCRdb re-called the 5' RACE reads, giving one row per CDR3 protein. Of hundreds of thousands of distinct CDR3 sequences in the sample, approximately 13% were seen once. Sequences were derived from PBMCs, sampled on the day of the yellow fever booster vaccination. This TCR derives from a man younger than 40 who received the YFV17D yellow fever vaccine. The chain couples TRBV7-2 to TRBJ2-1, with TRBD1 matching over 7 bases. For the CDR3, the DNA is TGTGCCAGCAGCACGGACAGGCCATCATTGCAGTTCTTC. Translating gives CASSTDRPSLQFF. The full variable domain, with the rest looked up from reference TRBV7-2 and TRBJ2-1, is GAGVSQSPSNKVTEKGKDVELRCDPISGHTALYWYRQSLGQGLEFLIYFQGNSAPDKSGLPSDRFSAERTGGSVSTLTIQRTQQEDSAVYLCASSTDRPSLQFFGPGTRLTVL.